Listed here are 3 T cell receptor beta chains from one sample, sequenced in a study of blood T cell repertoires in COVID-19. TCRdb's table, derived via immunoSEQ multiplex PCR, lists solely in-frame clones and lacks some. Counted here are around 130,000 clones, around nine tenths occurring once; the ten biggest clones make up about 10%. The sample comprised peripheral blood. These receptors were obtained from a man aged 60 to 69 with active or convalescent COVID-19.

The chain recombines TRBV27 with TRBJ2-6; D unresolved. V was cut by 4 bases and J by 0 bases, with 4 bases left in between. Germline V gene sequence: CDR1 MNHEY, CDR2 SMNVEV (reference sequence). The CDR3 has 14 residues. The CDR3 region has the DNA TGTGCCAGCAGTTGGAGCTCTGGGGCCAACGTCCTGACTTTC. Its protein is CASSWSSGANVLTF.

The rearrangement joins TRBV7-3 to TRBJ1-1; the match to TRBD1 covers 7 bases. The CDR3 has 16 residues. Trimming cost V 3 bases and J 1 base; bases outside gene matches: 8. Germline values: CDR1 SGHTA, CDR2 FQGTGA. The chain's CDR3 is CASSLNTGTENTEAFF. The CDR3 DNA reads as TGTGCCAGCAGCTTGAATACCGGGACAGAGAACACTGAAGCTTTCTTT.

The chain combines TRBV7-2 with TRBJ2-3; unclear D gene. V lost 0 bases and J lost 3, with 7 bases in between. CDR3 length: 14 residues. CDR1 and CDR2 from the germline V gene are SGHTA and FQGNSA. This CDR3 reads CASSLASGTDTQYF. CDR3 nucleotides: TGTGCCAGCAGCTTAGCATCCGGGACAGATACGCAGTATTTT. Combining the CDR3 with reference TRBV7-2 and TRBJ2-3 gives the whole variable domain GAGVSQSPSNKVTEKGKDVELRCDPISGHTALYWYRQSLGQGLEFLIYFQGNSAPDKSGLPSDRFSAERTGGSVSTLTIQRTQQEDSAVYLCASSLASGTDTQYFGPGTRLTVL.